The rows below give T cell receptor beta chains drawn from one sample of a study of T cells expressing NK-cell markers. Using the 5' RACE reads, TCRdb records one entry per CDR3 protein without DNA. The listing records some 150,000 distinct CDR3 sequences. Material for sequencing was blood T cells: a sorted CD56 or NKG2C T cell subset, CD4+ or CD8+ T cells, or bulk PBMC T cells (not recorded which). The receptors stem from a man between 18 and 35 years old in good health. Each CDR3 is given with its conserved first and last residue.

v_gene: TRBV7-3; j_gene: TRBJ2-2; CDR3aa: CASSDSFGELFF
v_gene: TRBV15; j_gene: TRBJ2-2; CDR3aa: CATSGDRTGELFF
v_gene: TRBV5-6; j_gene: TRBJ2-3; CDR3aa: CASSLWGLGLAGTDTQYF
v_gene: TRBV12-3/TRBV12-4; j_gene: TRBJ1-1; CDR3aa: CASRSPGSTEAFF
v_gene: TRBV18; j_gene: TRBJ2-2; CDR3aa: CASSPRQDDTGELFF
v_gene: TRBV12-3/TRBV12-4; j_gene: TRBJ2-2; CDR3aa: CASTKGGTNTGELFF
v_gene: TRBV6-1; j_gene: TRBJ2-2; CDR3aa: CASRASPGGTGELFF
v_gene: TRBV10-3; j_gene: TRBJ1-1; CDR3aa: CAIRSGRTEAFF
v_gene: TRBV5-6; j_gene: TRBJ2-5; CDR3aa: CASSRGGLETQYF
v_gene: TRBV13; j_gene: TRBJ2-4; CDR3aa: CASSAMDSAERNIQYF
v_gene: TRBV29-1; j_gene: TRBJ2-6; CDR3aa: CSVEIRGDPWGANVLTF
v_gene: TRBV9; j_gene: TRBJ2-1; CDR3aa: CASSVGTGTQQFF
v_gene: TRBV25-1; j_gene: TRBJ1-3; CDR3aa: CASSGQGASGNTIYF
v_gene: TRBV7-9; j_gene: TRBJ2-1; CDR3aa: CASSGTTNSYNEQFF
v_gene: TRBV7-9; j_gene: TRBJ2-3; CDR3aa: CASSNIGVTDTQYF
v_gene: TRBV27; j_gene: TRBJ1-1; CDR3aa: CASSFGPGTVNTEAFF
v_gene: TRBV24-1; j_gene: TRBJ2-5; CDR3aa: CATSLRGDGTQYF
v_gene: TRBV6-2/TRBV6-3; j_gene: TRBJ2-6; CDR3aa: CASSHAYRDRGSGANVLTF
v_gene: TRBV7-8; j_gene: TRBJ2-1; CDR3aa: CASSLVFGNEQFF
v_gene: TRBV6-1; j_gene: TRBJ1-5; CDR3aa: CASSEARWDSNQPQHF
v_gene: TRBV7-9; j_gene: TRBJ2-5; CDR3aa: CASRLVGQSQETQYF
v_gene: TRBV7-6; j_gene: TRBJ2-1; CDR3aa: CASSLEPPGSSYNEQFF
v_gene: TRBV20-1; j_gene: TRBJ2-7; CDR3aa: CSARDFTGRSYEQYF
v_gene: TRBV27; j_gene: TRBJ2-1; CDR3aa: CASRGTSRYNEQFF
v_gene: TRBV11-3; j_gene: TRBJ2-1; CDR3aa: CASSPRGSHNEQFF
v_gene: TRBV7-8; j_gene: TRBJ2-3; CDR3aa: CASRFLAGEPSTDTQYF
v_gene: TRBV29-1; j_gene: TRBJ2-7; CDR3aa: CSVEMRDNYEQYF
v_gene: TRBV5-4; j_gene: TRBJ2-3; CDR3aa: CASSLEGNGGTDTQYF
v_gene: TRBV4-2; j_gene: TRBJ2-1; CDR3aa: CASSQVSGGKDEQFF
v_gene: TRBV11-2; j_gene: TRBJ2-1; CDR3aa: CASSLLSGTSSYNEQFF
v_gene: TRBV19; j_gene: TRBJ1-5; CDR3aa: CASSMWDDQPQHF
v_gene: TRBV2; j_gene: TRBJ2-7; CDR3aa: CASGGQGQYEQYF
v_gene: TRBV30; j_gene: TRBJ2-7; CDR3aa: CAWGGGTGLYEQYF
v_gene: TRBV5-1; j_gene: TRBJ2-5; CDR3aa: CASSLTTGPRETQYF
v_gene: TRBV4-3; j_gene: TRBJ2-7; CDR3aa: CASSQVATGGYEQYF
v_gene: TRBV20-1; j_gene: TRBJ2-2; CDR3aa: CSARETGTGELFF
v_gene: TRBV4-3; j_gene: TRBJ2-7; CDR3aa: CASSQVSGNAYEQYF
v_gene: TRBV29-1; j_gene: TRBJ2-1; CDR3aa: CSVPLGVNEQFF
v_gene: TRBV12-3/TRBV12-4; j_gene: TRBJ2-1; CDR3aa: CASSKTIGTGGWGEQFF